Listed below are T cell receptor beta chains from one sample, sequenced in a study of a mutant IDH1 vaccine in newly diagnosed glioma. Repertoires were generated with immunoSEQ multiplex PCR, while TCRdb's copy carries only in-frame clones and drops some. In the table there are about 98,000 clones, 70% to 90% of which are singletons. The source material was PBMCs, sampled from a glioma patient treated with radiotherapy, temozolomide or both. These receptors were collected from a woman aged 45 to 65 with glioma. Each CDR3 is given with its conserved first and last residue. A D gene is named only where the DNA matches it firmly. Size is omitted from some rows. Given values are once, few, many or a class for expanded clones.

J | D | V | size | DNA | CDR3
TRBJ2-7 | TRBD2 | TRBV11-2 | . | TGTGCCAGCAGCGTACTAGGACGCGGGGGTGAGCAGTACTTC | CASSVLGRGGEQYF
TRBJ2-7 | . | TRBV15 | . | TGTGCCACCAGCAGAGTCCGCGGGCTTGACCGGGAGCAGTACTTC | CATSRVRGLDREQYF
TRBJ2-7 | TRBD2 | TRBV5-1 | once | TGCGCCAGCAGCTTGGGGGTAGCGGGGAGGAACGAGCAGTACTTC | CASSLGVAGRNEQYF
TRBJ2-1 | . | TRBV5-4 | . | TGTGCCAGCAGCTTGTCGTTAGCGATCAGCTCCTACAATGAGCAGTTCTTC | CASSLSLAISSYNEQFF
TRBJ1-3 | . | TRBV6-1 | . | TGTGCCAGCAGTGAAAGAGGGGGCTCTGGAAACACCATATATTTT | CASSERGGSGNTIYF
TRBJ2-7 | TRBD2 | TRBV28 | . | TGTGCCAGCAGGGGACCTAGCGGGAGCGGAAGGTACGAGCAGTACTTC | CASRGPSGSGRYEQYF
TRBJ2-7 | TRBD1 | TRBV11-2 | once | TGTGCCAGCAGCTGGGACAGGCACTACGAGCAGTACTTC | CASSWDRHYEQYF
TRBJ1-6 | TRBD1 | TRBV27 | once | TGTGCCAGCAGGGGGACAGGGGGCGGTCATTCACCCCTCCACTTT | CASRGTGGGHSPLHF
TRBJ2-4 | TRBD2 | TRBV9 | few | TGTGCCAGCAGCGCGGGACTAGCGGGAGAAATTCAGTACTTC | CASSAGLAGEIQYF
TRBJ1-2 | . | TRBV30 | . | TGTGCCTGCATTCGACCGCGGGTTTATGGCTACACCTTC | CACIRPRVYGYTF
TRBJ1-2 | . | TRBV28 | once | TGTGCCAGCAGTTCGCCTGAGTCAGGGGCCGTCTATGGCTACACCTTC | CASSSPESGAVYGYTF
TRBJ1-3 | . | TRBV19 | . | TGTGCCAGTAGTATCCAAGGGGCTGGAAACACCATATATTTT | CASSIQGAGNTIYF
TRBJ1-5 | TRBD1 | TRBV28 | . | TGTGCCAGCACTACCTTGAGGGCAGGGGGAACGTGGCCCCAGCATTTT | CASTTLRAGGTWPQHF
TRBJ2-1 | TRBD2 | TRBV11-2 | . | TGTGCCAGCAGCTCGACTAGCGGGAGGGGGGGTGAGCAGTTCTTC | CASSSTSGRGGEQFF
TRBJ2-7 | TRBD1 | TRBV19 | . | TGTGCCAGTAGTAGCCGGGACAGGGGGGCCTACGAGCAGTACTTC | CASSSRDRGAYEQYF
TRBJ2-1 | . | TRBV19 | . | TGTGCCAGTAGTATGGACGGGCAGGAGGGCAATGAGCAGTTCTTC | CASSMDGQEGNEQFF
TRBJ2-7 | . | TRBV7-9 | . | TGTGCCAGCAGCCCAGGGTATAACGAGCAGTACTTC | CASSPGYNEQYF
TRBJ2-2 | TRBD1 | TRBV13 | . | TGTGCCAGCAGCCCCGGGAACAGGGGCCCCGGGGAGCTGTTTTTT | CASSPGNRGPGELFF
TRBJ2-7 | . | TRBV7-8 | . | TGTGCCAGCAGCTCCACAGGGCACGAGCAGTACTTC | CASSSTGHEQYF
TRBJ2-1 | . | TRBV11-2 | . | TGTGCCAGCAGCTCAGGGGTGGCAGGGGCCCGCAGTGAGCAGTTCTTC | CASSSGVAGARSEQFF
TRBJ1-5 | TRBD1 | TRBV28 | . | TGTGCCAGCAGTTGGACAGGACGCAATCAGCCCCAGCATTTT | CASSWTGRNQPQHF
TRBJ2-1 | . | TRBV6-1 | . | TGTGCCAGCAGTAGGGGTGAGGGGACCCGGCAGTTCTTC | CASSRGEGTRQFF
TRBJ1-1 | TRBD1 | TRBV5-1 | once | TGCGCCAGCAGCTTCTGGGACAGCGCCTTGAACACTGAAGCTTTCTTT | CASSFWDSALNTEAFF
TRBJ2-3 | TRBD2 | TRBV2 | . | TGTGCCAGCAGTGAACTAGCGGGAGATACGCAGTATTTT | CASSELAGDTQYF
TRBJ2-7 | TRBD1 | TRBV29-1 | . | TGCAGCACACGGGACAGGAGCTCCTACGAGCAGTACTTC | CSTRDRSSYEQYF
TRBJ2-7 | TRBD2 | TRBV28 | . | TGTGCCAGCAGTTTCTCGGGTCGGGCGGGGGGTCGCGAGCAGTACTTC | CASSFSGRAGGREQYF
TRBJ1-1 | . | TRBV7-9 | . | TGTGCCAGCACCAGCGACGGGAGGGCGATGAACACTGAAGCTTTCTTT | CASTSDGRAMNTEAFF
TRBJ1-2 | TRBD1 | TRBV30 | . | TGTGCCTGGAGTCAGGGGGGGCTGGTTAACTATGGCTACACCTTC | CAWSQGGLVNYGYTF
TRBJ2-2 | . | TRBV6-5 | . | TGTGCCAGCAGTTACTCGAAGGGAGAGTGGTCCGGGGAGCTGTTTTTT | CASSYSKGEWSGELFF
TRBJ2-6 | . | TRBV28 | . | TGTGCCAGCACCACACCCGGGGACCCTGGGGCCAACGTCCTGACTTTC | CASTTPGDPGANVLTF
TRBJ1-1 | . | TRBV5-8 | . | TGTGCCAGCAGCCCTAGGGTCATGAACACTGAAGCTTTCTTT | CASSPRVMNTEAFF
TRBJ2-1 | TRBD1 | TRBV7-9 | . | TGTGCCACCCCGTCGGGACAGGGGGGTCTGTTGCGGGTCTACAATGAGCAGTTCTTC | CATPSGQGGLLRVYNEQFF
TRBJ2-7 | . | TRBV5-4 | . | TGTGCCAGCAGCTTGTGGGCACAGGCCGGCTACGAGCAGTACTTC | CASSLWAQAGYEQYF
TRBJ1-1 | . | TRBV4-1 | . | TGCGCCAGCAACCTAGCGGGGGTCGCTGAAGCTTTCTTT | CASNLAGVAEAFF
TRBJ2-5 | TRBD1 | TRBV5-1 | . | TGCGCCAGCAGCTTGGCAGGGACAGGGGGGGAAGAGACCCAGTACTTC | CASSLAGTGGEETQYF
TRBJ2-1 | . | TRBV27 | . | TGTGCCAGCAGTTCCCACGGCAGCACCAATGAGCAGTTCTTC | CASSSHGSTNEQFF
TRBJ2-3 | . | TRBV7-6 | . | TGTGCCAGCAGCGCCTCAGGGTTTGATACGCAGTATTTT | CASSASGFDTQYF
TRBJ2-7 | TRBD2 | TRBV29-1 | . | TGCAGCGTTGGGACCGGATGGACTAGCGAGTACGAGCAGTACTTC | CSVGTGWTSEYEQYF
TRBJ2-7 | TRBD2 | TRBV25-1 | once | TGTGCCAGCAGTGGCGCGGGAGGGCGATACGAGCAGTACTTC | CASSGAGGRYEQYF
TRBJ1-5 | . | TRBV4-2 | . | TGTGCCAGCAGCCCGGCGGGCTCAAATCAGCCCCAGCATTTT | CASSPAGSNQPQHF
TRBJ2-3 | TRBD2 | TRBV11-3 | . | TGTGCCAGCAGCTTAGGCCGGCTAGCGGGAGGGGCAGATACGCAGTATTTT | CASSLGRLAGGADTQYF
TRBJ1-1 | . | TRBV7-3 | . | TGTGCCAGCAGTGCAGGAGCTAACACTGAAGCTTTCTTT | CASSAGANTEAFF
TRBJ2-4 | . | TRBV19 | . | TGTGCCAGTAGTACCGGGCCCCAGGGCGCCAGCATTCAGTACTTC | CASSTGPQGASIQYF